Detailed here is one T cell receptor (beta chain). Original methodology: For nucleated cells, counts were estimated from reference gene primer amplification. Produced via immunoSEQ multiplex PCR; TCRdb's table is partial and in-frame only. From that table come the V and J calls and clone size; the DNA was used to work out D and trimming. Here the sample spans 200,000 to 250,000 clones, roughly 85% being singletons. The data stem from a study of blood T cell repertoires in COVID-19. Overall study context: There were acute and convalescent COVID-19 samples, and they came from the United States, Italy and Spain.

V was shortened by 2 bases and J by 5 bases, with 5 bases between the two germline ends. Germline V gives CDR1 SGHRS, CDR2 YFSETQ. CDR3 length equals 13 residues. This TCR derives from a man between 50 and 59 years old with COVID-19, enrolled during active disease. The sample was peripheral blood. The rearrangement joins TRBV5-1 to TRBJ1-6, with D hard to call. For the CDR3, the DNA is TGCGCCAGCAGCTTACCGGATAATTCACCCCTCCACTTT. Protein sequence: CASSLPDNSPLHF.